This T cell receptor beta chain was identified in a study of T cell repertoires in cytomegalovirus infection. CDR1 is KGHDR, CDR2 SFDVKD, per germline. This CDR3 has 15 residues. V was trimmed by 3 bases and J by 0 bases, leaving 7 bases between them. As concerns this clonotype: Its target is unknown.

From the reads, TCRdb called clonotypes with MiXCR, one entry per CDR3 protein. The data contain around 770,000 distinct CDR3 sequences, just under 30% of them singletons. The V gene is TRBV24-1, the J gene TRBJ1-4; the D is unclear. Sequencing used cultured CD8+ T cells from PBMCs, obtained from culture after CMV antigen stimulation. This TCR was recovered from a human donor in good health (CMV status not recorded). Some clones in this sample may be carry-over from other donors' samples. The CDR3 spells CATSDAETTNEKLFF. CDR3 bases: TGTGCCACCAGTGATGCAGAAACAACTAATGAAAAACTGTTTTTT.